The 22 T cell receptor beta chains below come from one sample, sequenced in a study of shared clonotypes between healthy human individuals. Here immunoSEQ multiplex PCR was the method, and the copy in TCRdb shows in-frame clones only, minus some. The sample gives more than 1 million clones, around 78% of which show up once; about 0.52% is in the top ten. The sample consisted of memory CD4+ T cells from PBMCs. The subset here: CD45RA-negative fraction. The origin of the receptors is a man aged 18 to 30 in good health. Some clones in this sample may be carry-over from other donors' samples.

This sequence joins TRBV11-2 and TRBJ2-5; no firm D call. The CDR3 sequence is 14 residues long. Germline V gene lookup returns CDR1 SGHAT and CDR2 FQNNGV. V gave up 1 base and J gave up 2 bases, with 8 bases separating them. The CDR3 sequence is CASSLGRAQETQYF. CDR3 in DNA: TGTGCCAGCAGCTTAGGCCGGGCTCAAGAGACCCAGTACTTC.

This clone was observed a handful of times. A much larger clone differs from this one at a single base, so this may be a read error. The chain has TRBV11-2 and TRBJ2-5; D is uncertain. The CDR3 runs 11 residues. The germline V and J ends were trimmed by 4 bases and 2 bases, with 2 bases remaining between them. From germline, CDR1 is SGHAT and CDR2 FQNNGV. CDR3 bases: TGTGCCAGCAGCTCACAAGAGACCCAGTACTTC. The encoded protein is CASSSQETQYF.

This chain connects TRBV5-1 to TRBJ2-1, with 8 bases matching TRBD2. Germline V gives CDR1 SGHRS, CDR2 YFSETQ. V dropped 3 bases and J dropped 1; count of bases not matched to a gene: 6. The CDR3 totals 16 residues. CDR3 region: CASSSLGGVSYNEQFF. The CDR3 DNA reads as TGCGCCAGCAGCTCGCTCGGGGGGGTTTCCTACAATGAGCAGTTCTTC.

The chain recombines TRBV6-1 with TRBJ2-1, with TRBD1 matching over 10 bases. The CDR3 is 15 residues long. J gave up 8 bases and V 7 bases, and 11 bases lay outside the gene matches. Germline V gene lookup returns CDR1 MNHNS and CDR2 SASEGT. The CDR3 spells CASTSGQGIGDEQFF. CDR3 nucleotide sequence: TGTGCCAGCACTTCGGGACAGGGGATTGGAGATGAGCAGTTCTTC.

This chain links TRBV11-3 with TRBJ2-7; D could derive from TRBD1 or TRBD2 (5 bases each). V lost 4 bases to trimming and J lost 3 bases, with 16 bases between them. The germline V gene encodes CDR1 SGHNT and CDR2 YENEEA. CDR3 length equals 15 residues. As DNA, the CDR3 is TGTGCCAGCAGCTCCGGGACCCGGGGAGACTACGAGCAGTACTTC. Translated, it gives CASSSGTRGDYEQYF.

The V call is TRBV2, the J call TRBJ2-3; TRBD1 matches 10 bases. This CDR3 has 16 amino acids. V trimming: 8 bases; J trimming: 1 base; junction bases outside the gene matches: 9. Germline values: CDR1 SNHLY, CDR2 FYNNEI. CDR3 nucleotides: TGTGCCAGCCGAAAGACTGGGACAGGGGGCACAGATACGCAGTATTTT. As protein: CASRKTGTGGTDTQYF.

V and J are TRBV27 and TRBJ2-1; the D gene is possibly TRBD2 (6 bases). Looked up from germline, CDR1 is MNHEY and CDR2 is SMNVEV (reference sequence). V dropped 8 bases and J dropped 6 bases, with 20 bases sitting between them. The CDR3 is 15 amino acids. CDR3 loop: CASSLPRLARNEQFF. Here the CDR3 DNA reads TGTGCCAGCTCCCTCCCTAGGCTAGCGCGCAATGAGCAGTTCTTC.

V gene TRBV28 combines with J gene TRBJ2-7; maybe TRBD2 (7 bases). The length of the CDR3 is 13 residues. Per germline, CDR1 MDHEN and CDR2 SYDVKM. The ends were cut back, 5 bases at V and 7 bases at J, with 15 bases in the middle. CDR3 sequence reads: CASSLPGGFEQYF. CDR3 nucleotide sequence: TGTGCCAGCAGTCTTCCGGGGGGCTTTGAGCAGTACTTC. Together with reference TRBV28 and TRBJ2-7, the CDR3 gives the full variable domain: DVKVTQSSRYLVKRTGEKVFLECVQDMDHENMFWYRQDPGLGLRLIYFSYDVKMKEKGDIPEGYSVSREKKERFSLILESASTNQTSMYLCASSLPGGFEQYFGPGTRLTVT.

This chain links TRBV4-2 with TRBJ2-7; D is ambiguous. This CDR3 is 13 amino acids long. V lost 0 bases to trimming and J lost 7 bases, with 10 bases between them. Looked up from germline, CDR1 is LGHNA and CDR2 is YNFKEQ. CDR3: CASSQDQAREQYF. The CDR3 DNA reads TGTGCCAGCAGCCAAGATCAGGCGAGAGAGCAGTACTTC.

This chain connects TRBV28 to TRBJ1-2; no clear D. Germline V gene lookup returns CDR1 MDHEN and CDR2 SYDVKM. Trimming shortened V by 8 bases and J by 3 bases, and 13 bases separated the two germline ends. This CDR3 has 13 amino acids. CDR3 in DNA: TGTGCCAGCTATGTCTCGACGGACTATGGCTACACCTTC. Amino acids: CASYVSTDYGYTF.

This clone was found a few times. CDR3 nucleotides: TGTGCCAGCAGCCAAGAAGAAGGACTAGCATCCGCAGCCTACGAGCAGTACTTC. Translated, it gives CASSQEEGLASAAYEQYF. The chain carries TRBV4-2 and TRBJ2-7, with TRBD2 matching 8 bases. V trimming: 0 bases; J trimming: 2 bases; junction bases outside the gene matches: 12. Germline V gives CDR1 LGHNA, CDR2 YNFKEQ. This CDR3 region has 18 residues.

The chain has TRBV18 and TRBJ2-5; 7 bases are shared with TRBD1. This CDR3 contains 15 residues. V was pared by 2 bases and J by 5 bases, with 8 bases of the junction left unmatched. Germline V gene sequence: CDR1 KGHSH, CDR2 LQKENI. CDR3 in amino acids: CASSPVGQTSETQYF. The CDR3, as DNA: TGTGCCAGCTCACCAGTGGGACAGACGAGTGAGACCCAGTACTTC. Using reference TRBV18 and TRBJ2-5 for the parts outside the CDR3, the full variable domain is NAGVMQNPRHLVRRRGQEARLRCSPMKGHSHVYWYRQLPEEGLKFMVYLQKENIIDESGMPKERFSAEFPKEGPSILRIQQVVRGDSAAYFCASSPVGQTSETQYFGPGTRLLVL.

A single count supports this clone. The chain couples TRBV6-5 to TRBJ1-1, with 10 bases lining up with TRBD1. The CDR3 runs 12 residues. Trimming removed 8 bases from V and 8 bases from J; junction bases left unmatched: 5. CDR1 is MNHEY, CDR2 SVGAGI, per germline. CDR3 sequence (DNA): TGTGCCAGCGTCCGACAGGGGGCGGAAGCTTTCTTT. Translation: CASVRQGAEAFF.

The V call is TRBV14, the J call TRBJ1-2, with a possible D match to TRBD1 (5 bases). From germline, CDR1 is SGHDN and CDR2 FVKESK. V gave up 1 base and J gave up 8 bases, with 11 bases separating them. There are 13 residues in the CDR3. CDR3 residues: CASSQVRGRGYTF. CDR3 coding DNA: TGTGCCAGCAGCCAAGTACGGGGCCGGGGCTACACCTTC.

The CDR3 DNA reads TGTGCCAGCAGCTTAATAGCGGGAGGGAATGAGCAGTTCTTC. Translation: CASSLIAGGNEQFF. The chain has TRBV7-3 and TRBJ2-1; 11 bases fit TRBD2. Germline V gene lookup returns CDR1 SGHTA and CDR2 FQGTGA. The CDR3 covers 14 residues. The trim removed 1 base at V and 7 bases at J, leaving 0 bases unmatched.

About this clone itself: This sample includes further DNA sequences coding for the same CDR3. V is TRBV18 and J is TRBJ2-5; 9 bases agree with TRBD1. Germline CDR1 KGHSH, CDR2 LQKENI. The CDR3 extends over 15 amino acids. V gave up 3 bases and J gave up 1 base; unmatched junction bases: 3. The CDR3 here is CASSPPGQGQETQYF. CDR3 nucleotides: TGTGCCAGCTCACCCCCGGGACAGGGCCAAGAGACCCAGTACTTC. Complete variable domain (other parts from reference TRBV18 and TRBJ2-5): NAGVMQNPRHLVRRRGQEARLRCSPMKGHSHVYWYRQLPEEGLKFMVYLQKENIIDESGMPKERFSAEFPKEGPSILRIQQVVRGDSAAYFCASSPPGQGQETQYFGPGTRLLVL.

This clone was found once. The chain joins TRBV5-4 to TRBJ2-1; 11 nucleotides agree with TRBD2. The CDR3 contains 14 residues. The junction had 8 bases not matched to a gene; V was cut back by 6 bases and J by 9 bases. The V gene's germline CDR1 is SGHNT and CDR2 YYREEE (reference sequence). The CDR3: CASTFSGRAGEQFF. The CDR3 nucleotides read TGTGCCAGCACTTTTAGCGGGAGGGCCGGTGAGCAGTTCTTC.

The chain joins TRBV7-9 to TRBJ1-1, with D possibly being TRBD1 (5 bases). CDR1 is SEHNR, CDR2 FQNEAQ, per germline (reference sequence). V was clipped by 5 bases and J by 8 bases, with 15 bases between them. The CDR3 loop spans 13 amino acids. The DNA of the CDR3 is TGTGCCAGCAGCCAATCGACAGCCATGGAAGCTTTCTTT. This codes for CASSQSTAMEAFF.

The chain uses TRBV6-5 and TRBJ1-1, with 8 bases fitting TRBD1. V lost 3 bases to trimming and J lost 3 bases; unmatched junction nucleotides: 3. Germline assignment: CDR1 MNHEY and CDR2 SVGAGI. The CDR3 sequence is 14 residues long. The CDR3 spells CASSYSDRDTEAFF. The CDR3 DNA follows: TGTGCCAGCAGTTATTCGGACAGGGACACTGAAGCTTTCTTT.

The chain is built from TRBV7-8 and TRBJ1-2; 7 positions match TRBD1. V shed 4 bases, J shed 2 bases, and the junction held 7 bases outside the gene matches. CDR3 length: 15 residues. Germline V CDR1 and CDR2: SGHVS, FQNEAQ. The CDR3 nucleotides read TGTGCCAGCAGCTCTAGGGACAGATACAACTATGGCTACACCTTC. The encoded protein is CASSSRDRYNYGYTF. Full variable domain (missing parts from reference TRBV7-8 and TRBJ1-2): GAGVSQSPRYKVAKRGQDVALRCDPISGHVSLFWYQQALGQGPEFLTYFQNEAQLDKSGLPSDRFFAERPEGSVSTLKIQRTQQEDSAVYLCASSSRDRYNYGYTFGSGTRLTVV.

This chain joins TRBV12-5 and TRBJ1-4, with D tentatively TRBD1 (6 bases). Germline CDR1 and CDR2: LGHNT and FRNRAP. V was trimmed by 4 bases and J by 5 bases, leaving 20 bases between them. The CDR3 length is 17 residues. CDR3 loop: CASGSIIMGGLNEKLFF. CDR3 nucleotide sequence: TGTGCTAGTGGTTCTATCATTATGGGGGGCCTCAATGAAAAACTGTTTTTT.

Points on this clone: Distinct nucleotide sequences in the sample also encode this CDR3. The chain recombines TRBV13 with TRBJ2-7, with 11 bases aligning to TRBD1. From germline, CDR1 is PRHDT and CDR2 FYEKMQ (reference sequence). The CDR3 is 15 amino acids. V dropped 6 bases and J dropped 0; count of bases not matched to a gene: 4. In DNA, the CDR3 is TGTGCCAGCAGTTCCGGGACAGGGGGCTCCTACGAGCAGTACTTC. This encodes CASSSGTGGSYEQYF.